Listed here are 22 T cell receptor beta chains from one sample, sequenced in a study of T cells in localized non-small cell lung cancer. The protocol was immunoSEQ multiplex PCR, while the TCRdb copy is restricted to in-frame clones and leaves out a portion. The data contain about 75,000 clones, around 82% of them singletons. The input for sequencing was peripheral blood, taken before any cancer treatment. The receptors shown here come from a female donor older than 55 with stage I lung adenocarcinoma.

The rearrangement links TRBV7-9 to TRBJ1-1; D is undetermined. The CDR3 contains 14 residues. Trimming removed 2 bases from V and 0 bases from J, with 7 bases in between. Germline V gives CDR1 SEHNR, CDR2 FQNEAQ (reference sequence). The CDR3 protein is CASSLIGLNTEAFF. In DNA form, the CDR3 reads TGTGCCAGCAGCTTAATAGGCTTGAACACTGAAGCTTTCTTT.

This clone came up many times. The chain is built from TRBV19 and TRBJ2-2; TRBD2 matches 9 bases. The V and J ends lost 3 bases and 7 bases, in that order; junction bases with no gene match: 15. Germline V CDR1 and CDR2: LNHDA, SQIVND (reference sequence). The CDR3 runs 18 residues. In nucleotides, the CDR3 is TGTGCCAGTAGTATTTTCGTCGGTGGGAGCGGGGGGATCGGGGAGCTGTTTTTT. Amino acids: CASSIFVGGSGGIGELFF.

The rearrangement uses TRBV5-4 and TRBJ1-6; D is undetermined. V gave up 2 bases and J gave up 7 bases, with 10 bases separating them. This CDR3 spans 14 amino acids. CDR1 is SGHNT and CDR2 is YYREEE in the germline V gene (reference sequence). The DNA for the CDR3 is TGTGCCAGCAGCTTCGACCCTCGGAATTCACCCCTCCACTTT. Its protein is CASSFDPRNSPLHF.

This clone has at least ten counts. The V gene is TRBV4-2, the J gene TRBJ2-5; D is ambiguous. Trimming took off 6 bases at V and 1 base at J, with 9 bases between the two ends. This CDR3 spans 13 amino acids. In germline, CDR1 is LGHNA, CDR2 YNFKEQ. In DNA form, the CDR3 reads TGTGCCAGCAGTGAACAGAGCCAAGAGACCCAGTACTTC. This gives the protein CASSEQSQETQYF.

This chain uses TRBV5-1 with TRBJ2-5; D uncertain. Matching the DNA end better, TRBJ2-7 makes the J call doubtful. This CDR3 is 14 amino acids long. From germline, CDR1 is SGHRS and CDR2 YFSETQ. The CDR3 nucleotides are TGCGCCAGCAGCTCTTTGACAAGTAGCTACGAGCAGTACTTC. Its translation: CASSSLTSSYEQYF.

This sequence joins TRBV7-9 and TRBJ2-1, with 11 bases lining up with TRBD2. Unmatched junction bases numbered 4, after V lost 6 bases and J lost 6 bases. This CDR3 has 14 residues. The germline V gene has CDR1 SEHNR and CDR2 FQNEAQ (reference sequence). The CDR3 region is CASRNSGRGNEQFF. Written as DNA, the CDR3 is TGTGCCAGCAGAAATAGCGGGAGGGGCAATGAGCAGTTCTTC.

The V call is TRBV19, the J call TRBJ1-1, with 7 bases matching TRBD1. V lost 3 bases, J lost 13 bases, and 8 bases stayed unmatched. This CDR3 has 12 residues. The germline CDR1 and CDR2 sequences are LNHDA and SQIVND (reference sequence). The CDR3 DNA reads as TGTGCCAGTAGTATTGGGCAGGGGGGTATTTTCTTT. This translates into CASSIGQGGIFF.

The rearrangement links TRBV18 to TRBJ2-3; no clear D gene. Germline CDR1 is KGHSH and CDR2 is LQKENI. The CDR3 is made up of 18 amino acids. Trimming took 3 bases from V and 0 from J, leaving 19 bases between them. The CDR3 region is CASSPDPPLLASTDTQYF. CDR3 DNA sequence: TGTGCCAGCTCACCCGACCCACCTCTCCTCGCTAGCACAGATACGCAGTATTTT. The complete variable domain, with remaining parts taken from reference TRBV18 and TRBJ2-3, reads NAGVMQNPRHLVRRRGQEARLRCSPMKGHSHVYWYRQLPEEGLKFMVYLQKENIIDESGMPKERFSAEFPKEGPSILRIQQVVRGDSAAYFCASSPDPPLLASTDTQYFGPGTRLTVL.

This chain links TRBV9 with TRBJ2-7, with D tentatively TRBD1 (6 bases). Trimming pared 1 base from V and 3 bases from J, leaving 14 bases between. This CDR3 is built from 15 residues. Germline V CDR1 and CDR2: SGDLS, YYNGEE. The CDR3 spells CASSVQGTEFYEQYF. The CDR3 nucleotides are TGTGCCAGCAGCGTACAGGGGACCGAGTTCTACGAGCAGTACTTC.

The genes are TRBV7-2 and TRBJ2-5; D might be TRBD2 (7 bases). The CDR3 is 14 amino acids. Looked up from germline, CDR1 is SGHTA and CDR2 is FQGNSA. V shed 6 bases and J shed 6 bases, with 17 bases lying between them. The CDR3 region has the DNA TGTGCCAGCAGTATTCTGGGGGGGCGGCAGACCCAGTACTTC. Its protein is CASSILGGRQTQYF.

This sequence joins TRBV19 and TRBJ2-3, with 10 bases fitting TRBD2. Losses at the gene ends were 9 bases for V and 1 base for J; bases not matched to a gene: 7. This CDR3 contains 15 residues. Germline CDR1 LNHDA, CDR2 SQIVND (reference sequence). The CDR3 sequence: CASRTSGWGTDTQYF. The CDR3 nucleotides read TGTGCCAGCCGGACTAGCGGTTGGGGCACAGATACGCAGTATTTT.

The V call is TRBV6-1, the J call TRBJ1-1, with 7 bases fitting TRBD1. From germline, CDR1 is MNHNS and CDR2 SASEGT. The J segment lost 4 bases and the V segment lost 4 bases, leaving 3 bases of the junction unmatched. CDR3 length: 13 residues. CDR3 protein: CASSARGSTEAFF. The CDR3 DNA is TGTGCCAGCAGTGCCAGGGGGTCCACTGAAGCTTTCTTT.

The chain has TRBV27 and TRBJ1-5; no clear D gene. Germline CDR1 MNHEY, CDR2 SMNVEV (reference sequence). The CDR3 runs 14 residues. Trimming took off 3 bases at V and 6 bases at J, with 12 bases between the two ends. The CDR3 is CASSFLGRGQPQHF. As DNA, the CDR3 is TGTGCCAGCAGTTTTTTAGGGCGCGGTCAGCCCCAGCATTTT.

This clone was seen just once. This rearrangement joins TRBV11-2 to TRBJ2-5, with D unresolved. The CDR3 has 13 amino acids. V was clipped by 2 bases and J by 7 bases, with 11 bases between them. Looked up from germline, CDR1 is SGHAT and CDR2 is FQNNGV. CDR3 loop: CASSLHTQATQYF. Here the CDR3 DNA reads TGTGCCAGCAGCTTACACACCCAGGCGACCCAGTACTTC.

This rearrangement joins TRBV2 to TRBJ1-5; D ambiguous. Germline CDR1 is SNHLY and CDR2 is FYNNEI. V lost 4 bases to trimming and J lost 8 bases, with 15 bases between them. The CDR3 spans 14 residues. This CDR3 reads CASSATRTREPQHF. The CDR3 DNA is TGTGCCAGCAGTGCTACACGAACGAGGGAGCCCCAGCATTTT.

CDR3: CASRLPLVQPQHF. The CDR3 DNA follows: TGTGCCAGCAGATTGCCGTTGGTTCAGCCCCAGCATTTT. V and J are TRBV28 and TRBJ1-5; no reliable D call. In germline, CDR1 is MDHEN, CDR2 SYDVKM. The V gene lost 6 bases and the J gene lost 6 bases, with 12 bases spanning the gap. The CDR3 consists of 13 residues.

The chain uses TRBV19 and TRBJ1-1; a weak D match, TRBD1 (6 bases). This CDR3 region has 13 residues. The germline CDR1 and CDR2 sequences are LNHDA and SQIVND (reference sequence). The ends were cut back, 6 bases at V and 0 bases at J, with 8 bases in the middle. The CDR3: CASRWGLNTEAFF. The CDR3 DNA reads TGTGCCAGTAGATGGGGGCTGAACACTGAAGCTTTCTTT.

The chain uses TRBV5-1 and TRBJ2-1; D unclear. Germline CDR1 SGHRS, CDR2 YFSETQ. The length of the CDR3 is 12 residues. Trimming removed 0 bases from V and 13 bases from J, with 11 bases in between. CDR3: CASSLGAPGQFF. The CDR3 DNA reads TGCGCCAGCAGCTTGGGGGCGCCAGGCCAGTTCTTC.

The J gene is TRBJ1-1, the V gene TRBV4-1; tentatively, D is TRBD1 (5 bases). Germline CDR1 MGHRA, CDR2 YSYEKL. This CDR3 spans 13 amino acids. Deletions cut 1 base from V and 8 bases from J, with 11 bases between. The CDR3 DNA follows: TGCGCCAGCAGCCAAGGAAGGGGCTACGAAGCTTTCTTT. This sequence encodes CASSQGRGYEAFF.

The chain combines TRBV5-1 with TRBJ2-5; unclear D gene. The CDR3 length is 14 residues. Trimming took off 4 bases at V and 5 bases at J, with 15 bases between the two ends. Germline CDR1 and CDR2: SGHRS and YFSETQ. CDR3 sequence reads: CASSKDLPRETQYF. The CDR3 bases are TGCGCCAGCAGCAAGGACCTCCCCAGGGAGACCCAGTACTTC.

This chain connects TRBV5-4 to TRBJ2-6, with TRBD2 matching 10 bases. J gave up 2 bases and V 4 bases, and 6 bases lay outside the gene matches. CDR3 size: 17 residues. Germline V lookup: CDR1 SGHNT, CDR2 YYREEE (reference sequence). The CDR3 region is CASSRPGTSAGANVLTF. For the CDR3, the DNA is TGTGCCAGCAGCCGTCCCGGGACTAGCGCTGGGGCCAACGTCCTGACTTTC.

V and J are TRBV5-4 and TRBJ2-5, with D tentatively TRBD1 (5 bases). The germline V gene encodes CDR1 SGHNT and CDR2 YYREEE (reference sequence). Trimming pared 2 bases from V and 5 bases from J, leaving 10 bases between. The CDR3 extends over 13 amino acids. The CDR3 sequence is CASSFQGRETQYF. The CDR3, as DNA: TGTGCCAGCAGCTTCCAGGGCCGGGAGACCCAGTACTTC.